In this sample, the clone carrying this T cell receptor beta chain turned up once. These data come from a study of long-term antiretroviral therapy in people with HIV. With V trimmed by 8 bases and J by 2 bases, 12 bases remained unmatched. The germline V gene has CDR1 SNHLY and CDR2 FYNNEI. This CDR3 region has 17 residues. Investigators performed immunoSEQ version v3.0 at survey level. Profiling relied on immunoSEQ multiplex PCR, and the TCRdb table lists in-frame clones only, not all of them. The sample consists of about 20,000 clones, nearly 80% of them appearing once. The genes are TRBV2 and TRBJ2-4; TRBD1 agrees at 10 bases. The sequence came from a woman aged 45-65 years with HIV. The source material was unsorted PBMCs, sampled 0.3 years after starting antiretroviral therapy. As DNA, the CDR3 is TGTGCCAGCCAGCTTGCTTTGGGACAGGGGCCCAAAAACATTCAGTACTTC. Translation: CASQLALGQGPKNIQYF.